Listed below are T cell receptor beta chains from one sample, sequenced in a study of T cells after yellow fever vaccination. TCRdb processed the 5' RACE reads anew with MiXCR; each CDR3 protein has one entry. The sample has more than 95,000 distinct CDR3 sequences, about 7.4% seen once. The sequencing used CD4+ T cells sorted from PBMCs, collected roughly 10 days after the first yellow fever vaccination. The receptors were gathered from a man younger than 35 who received the YFV17D yellow fever vaccine. Each CDR3 is given with its conserved first and last residue. D genes are given only for firm matches. Expanded clones get a size class; other rows say once, few or many, or leave the size out.

d_call,v_call,clone_size,j_call,cdr3_aa,cdr3_nt
-,TRBV7-9,many,TRBJ2-2,CAADSEAGSGELFF,TGTGCCGCAGATTCTGAAGCCGGCTCCGGGGAGCTGTTTTTT
TRBD1,TRBV6-4,many,TRBJ1-1,CASSAQPGQGNTEAFF,TGTGCCAGCAGTGCCCAACCGGGACAGGGGAACACTGAAGCTTTCTTT
-,TRBV12-3/TRBV12-4,few,TRBJ1-2,CASTFWAGDLGYTF,TGTGCCAGCACCTTCTGGGCAGGGGATTTAGGCTACACCTTC
-,TRBV4-3,many,TRBJ1-6,CASSRVGSPLHF,TGCGCCAGCAGCCGTGTGGGGTCACCCCTCCACTTT
-,TRBV7-2,many,TRBJ2-4,CASSAQTGFKNIQYF,TGTGCCAGCAGTGCTCAAACAGGCTTCAAAAACATTCAGTACTTC
-,TRBV18,few,TRBJ2-4,CASSPTHRTAKNIQYF,TGTGCCAGCTCACCTACTCACCGGACAGCCAAAAACATTCAGTACTTC
-,TRBV4-3,many,TRBJ2-1,CASSRDSSYNEQFF,TGCGCCAGCTCCCGGGACTCCTCCTACAATGAGCAGTTCTTC
-,TRBV6-5,-,TRBJ1-5,CASSYSGDGQPQHF,TGTGCCAGCAGTTACTCTGGGGACGGGCAGCCCCAGCATTTT
-,TRBV5-4,few,TRBJ2-5,CASSSPAGRQETQYF,TGTGCCAGCAGCTCGCCCGCTGGGCGGCAAGAGACCCAGTACTTC
TRBD1,TRBV5-1,many,TRBJ1-2,CASSLLQGEHGYTF,TGCGCCAGCAGCTTGTTACAGGGGGAGCATGGCTACACCTTC